The following is a T cell receptor beta chain sequence with its context. Its specificity is unknown. These data are taken from a study of blood T cells in healthy people across ages. Study at large: There was about one barcoded beta molecule captured by template switching per two T cells.

It was with a sample-barcoded 5' primer and a J-beta primer mix that a second PCR of roughly 7 to 12 cycles was run. A template-switch adaptor containing 12 random nucleotides labeled each cDNA molecule. TCRdb ran MiXCR on the 5' RACE reads and lists one entry per CDR3 protein. The sample lists 600,000 to 900,000 distinct CDR3 sequences, under 30% occurring once. Germline-derived CDR1 and CDR2 are LGHNA and YNFKEQ. The V end was cut by 0 bases, the J end by 4 bases, with 13 bases between. The CDR3 sequence is 16 residues long. Points from the study as a whole: Both naive CD4+ cell counts and diversity were greater in long-lived donors than in aged donors.

Another study also made use of these data, one on T cells of mothers and their children. That study reports: Related mother-child pairs showed slightly, non-significantly higher overlap than unrelated pairs.

This clonotype originated in a boy younger than 18 in good health. The chain employs TRBV4-2 and TRBJ2-1, with a tentative D call TRBD2 (7 bases). Sequenced sample: blood. The CDR3 DNA is TGTGCCAGCAGCCAAGACAAGGGGGGGCCGTACAATGAGCAGTTCTTC. It translates to CASSQDKGGPYNEQFF.